This T cell receptor beta chain was sequenced for a study of blood T cell repertoires in COVID-19. Method: immunoSEQ multiplex PCR; TCRdb's copy keeps in-frame clones and lacks some. The sample carries about 180,000 clones, more than 80% recorded once. This receptor was taken from a human donor in a cohort sampled during active COVID-19. The sequencing sample was made of peripheral blood.

CDR3 in amino acids: CASSLEGQGAHEQYF. The CDR3 DNA is TGCGCCAGCAGCTTGGAGGGACAGGGGGCTCACGAGCAGTACTTC. The rearrangement links TRBV5-1 to TRBJ2-7, with 12 bases fitting TRBD1. V shed 0 bases and J 5 bases; nucleotides not matched to a gene: 3. The CDR3 contains 15 residues. CDR1 is SGHRS, CDR2 YFSETQ, per germline.